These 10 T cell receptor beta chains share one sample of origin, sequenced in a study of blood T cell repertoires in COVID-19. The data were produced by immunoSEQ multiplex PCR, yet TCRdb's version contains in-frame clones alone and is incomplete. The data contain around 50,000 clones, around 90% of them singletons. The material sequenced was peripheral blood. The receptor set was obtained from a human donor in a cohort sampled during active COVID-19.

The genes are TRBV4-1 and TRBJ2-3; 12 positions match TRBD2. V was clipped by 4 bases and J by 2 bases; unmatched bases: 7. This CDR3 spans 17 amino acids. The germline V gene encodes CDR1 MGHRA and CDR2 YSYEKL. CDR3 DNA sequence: TGCGCCAGCAGCCCGACCGGACTAGCGGGGCTCACAGATACGCAGTATTTT. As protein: CASSPTGLAGLTDTQYF.

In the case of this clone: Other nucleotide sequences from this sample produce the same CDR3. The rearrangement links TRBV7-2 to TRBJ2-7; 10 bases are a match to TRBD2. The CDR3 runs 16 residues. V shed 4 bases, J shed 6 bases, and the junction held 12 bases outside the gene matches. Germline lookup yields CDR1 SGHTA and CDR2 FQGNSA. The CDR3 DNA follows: TGTGCCAGCAGCTCGGGCGCTAGCGGGAGACCCGGCGAGCAGTACTTC. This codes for CASSSGASGRPGEQYF.

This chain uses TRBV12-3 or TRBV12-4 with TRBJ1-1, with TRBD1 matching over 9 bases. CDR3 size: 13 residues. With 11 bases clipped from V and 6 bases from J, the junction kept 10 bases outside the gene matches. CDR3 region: CAGATGGAAEAFF. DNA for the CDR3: TGTGCCGGAGCCACAGGGGGCGCGGCTGAAGCTTTCTTT.

In DNA form, the CDR3 reads TGTGCCAGCAGTTTCTCCAGGGCCTTGCCTCAAAACATTCAGTACTTC. Its protein is CASSFSRALPQNIQYF. The chain is built from TRBV28 and TRBJ2-4; D might be TRBD1 (5 bases). Trimming shortened V by 3 bases and J by 5 bases, and 17 bases separated the two germline ends. Germline lookup yields CDR1 MDHEN and CDR2 SYDVKM. The CDR3 covers 16 residues.

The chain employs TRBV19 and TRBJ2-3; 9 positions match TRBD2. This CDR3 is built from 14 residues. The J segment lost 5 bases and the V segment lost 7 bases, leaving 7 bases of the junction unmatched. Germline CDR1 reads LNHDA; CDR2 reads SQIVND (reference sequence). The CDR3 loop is CASKASGTRDTQYF. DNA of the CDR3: TGTGCCAGTAAGGCTAGCGGGACGAGAGATACGCAGTATTTT.

CDR3 sequence: CASSFEWWETQYF. The CDR3 region has the DNA TGTGCCAGCAGCTTCGAGTGGTGGGAGACCCAGTACTTC. The chain uses TRBV5-5 and TRBJ2-5; D call uncertain. Germline V gene lookup returns CDR1 SGHKS and CDR2 YYEKEE (reference sequence). V lost 2 bases and J lost 5, with 10 bases in between. The CDR3 runs to 13 residues.

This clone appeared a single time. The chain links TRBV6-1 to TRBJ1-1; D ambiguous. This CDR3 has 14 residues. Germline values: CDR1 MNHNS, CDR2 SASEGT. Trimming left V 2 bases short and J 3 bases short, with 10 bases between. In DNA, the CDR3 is TGTGCCAGCAGTGAAATGGGCAGTTACACTGAAGCTTTCTTT. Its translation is CASSEMGSYTEAFF.

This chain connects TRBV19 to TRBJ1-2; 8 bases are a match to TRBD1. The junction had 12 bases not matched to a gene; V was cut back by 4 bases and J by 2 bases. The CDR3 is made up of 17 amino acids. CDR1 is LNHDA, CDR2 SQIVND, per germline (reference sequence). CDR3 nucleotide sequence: TGTGCCAGTAGTAAAGGGGGGGCCGGGACAGGAAACTATGGCTACACCTTC. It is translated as CASSKGGAGTGNYGYTF.

The DNA for the CDR3 is TGTGCCAGTAGTATAGGCCTAGCGAAAACCTCTAGCACAGATACGCAGTATTTT. Its protein product is CASSIGLAKTSSTDTQYF. This chain links TRBV19 with TRBJ2-3; a weak D match, TRBD2 (6 bases). V lost 1 base to trimming and J lost 0 bases, with 17 bases between them. This CDR3 region has 18 residues. The V gene's germline CDR1 is LNHDA and CDR2 SQIVND (reference sequence).

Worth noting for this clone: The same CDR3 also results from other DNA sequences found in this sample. The CDR3 coding sequence is TGTGCCAGTAGTATCCGGCAGGGGGCGGGGGAGCAGTACTTC. This translates into CASSIRQGAGEQYF. The V and J genes are TRBV19 and TRBJ2-7; TRBD1 matches 8 bases. Unmatched junction bases numbered 8, after V lost 3 bases and J lost 7 bases. Germline-derived CDR1 and CDR2 are LNHDA and SQIVND (reference sequence). This CDR3 comprises 14 residues.